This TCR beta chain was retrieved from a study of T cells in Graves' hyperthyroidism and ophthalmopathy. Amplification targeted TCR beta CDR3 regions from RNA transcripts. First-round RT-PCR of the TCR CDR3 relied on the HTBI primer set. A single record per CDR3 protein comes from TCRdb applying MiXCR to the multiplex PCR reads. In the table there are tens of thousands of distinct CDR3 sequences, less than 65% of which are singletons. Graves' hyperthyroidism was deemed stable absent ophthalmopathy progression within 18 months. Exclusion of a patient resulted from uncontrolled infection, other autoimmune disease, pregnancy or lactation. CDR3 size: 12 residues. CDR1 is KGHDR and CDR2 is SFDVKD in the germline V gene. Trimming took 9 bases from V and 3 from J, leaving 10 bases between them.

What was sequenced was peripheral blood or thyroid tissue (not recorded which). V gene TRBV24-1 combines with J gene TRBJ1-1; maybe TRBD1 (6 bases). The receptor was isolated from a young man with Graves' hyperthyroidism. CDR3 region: CATRGGHTEAFF. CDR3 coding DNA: TGTGCCACCCGCGGGGGGCACACTGAAGCTTTCTTT.